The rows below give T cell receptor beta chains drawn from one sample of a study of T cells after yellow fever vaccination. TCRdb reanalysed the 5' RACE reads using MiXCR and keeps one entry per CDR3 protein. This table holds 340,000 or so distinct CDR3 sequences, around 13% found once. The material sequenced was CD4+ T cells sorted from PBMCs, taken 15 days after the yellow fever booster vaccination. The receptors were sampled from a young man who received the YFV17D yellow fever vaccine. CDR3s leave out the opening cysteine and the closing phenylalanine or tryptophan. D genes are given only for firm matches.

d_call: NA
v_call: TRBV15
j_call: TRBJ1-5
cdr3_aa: ATSRVEAVYPSNQPQH

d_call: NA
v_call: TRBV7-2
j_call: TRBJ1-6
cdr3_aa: ASSRGYDNSPLH

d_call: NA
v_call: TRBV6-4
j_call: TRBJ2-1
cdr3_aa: ASSVRALGPNEQF

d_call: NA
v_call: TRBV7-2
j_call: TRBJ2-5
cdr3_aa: ASSRGPLPSQETQY

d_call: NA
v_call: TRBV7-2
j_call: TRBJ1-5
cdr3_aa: ATGTRDQPQH

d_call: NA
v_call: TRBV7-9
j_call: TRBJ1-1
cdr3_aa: ASSFDPNTEAF

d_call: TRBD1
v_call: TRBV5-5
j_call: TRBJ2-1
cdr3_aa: ASSGGTGTHNEQF

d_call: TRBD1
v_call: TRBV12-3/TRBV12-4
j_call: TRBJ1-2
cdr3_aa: ASRVQGAPGYT

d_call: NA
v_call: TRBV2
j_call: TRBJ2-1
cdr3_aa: ASSEETGEQF

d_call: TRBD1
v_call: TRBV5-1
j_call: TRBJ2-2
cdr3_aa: ASSPGQGAAGELF

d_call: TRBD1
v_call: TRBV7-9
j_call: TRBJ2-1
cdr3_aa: ASSPRQGGMGNEQF

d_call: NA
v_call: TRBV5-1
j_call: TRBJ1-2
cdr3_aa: ASSLVIGDYGYT

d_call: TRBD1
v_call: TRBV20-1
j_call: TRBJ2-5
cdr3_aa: SATGQDQETQY

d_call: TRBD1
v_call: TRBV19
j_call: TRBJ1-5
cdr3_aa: ASTWDRGPQPQH

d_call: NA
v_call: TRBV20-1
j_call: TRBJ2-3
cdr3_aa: SASSRDTQY

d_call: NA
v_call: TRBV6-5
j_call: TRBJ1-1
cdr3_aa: ASSYSGLTNTEAF

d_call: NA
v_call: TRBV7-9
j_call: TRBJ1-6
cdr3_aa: ASSFRGRSYNSPLH

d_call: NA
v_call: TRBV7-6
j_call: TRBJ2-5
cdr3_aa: ASSTGFGETQY

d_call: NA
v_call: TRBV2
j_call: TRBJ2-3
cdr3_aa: ASSEAGWKNTDTQY

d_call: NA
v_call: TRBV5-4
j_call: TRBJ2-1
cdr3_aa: ASSFQGSYNEQF

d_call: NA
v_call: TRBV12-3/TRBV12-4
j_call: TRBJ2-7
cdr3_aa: ASRPSGGDEQY

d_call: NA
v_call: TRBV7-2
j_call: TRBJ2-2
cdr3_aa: ASSIGWETGELF

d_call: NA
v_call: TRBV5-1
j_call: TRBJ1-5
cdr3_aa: ASSSGQDNQPQH

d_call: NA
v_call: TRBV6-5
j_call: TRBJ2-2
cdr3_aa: ASSYSVTLNTGELF

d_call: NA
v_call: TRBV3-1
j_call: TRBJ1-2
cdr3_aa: ASSLITGYGYT

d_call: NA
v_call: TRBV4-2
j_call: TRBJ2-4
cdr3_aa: ASSRPLGGKAKNIQY

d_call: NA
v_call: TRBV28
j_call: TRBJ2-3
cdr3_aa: ASSFSRGLITDTQY